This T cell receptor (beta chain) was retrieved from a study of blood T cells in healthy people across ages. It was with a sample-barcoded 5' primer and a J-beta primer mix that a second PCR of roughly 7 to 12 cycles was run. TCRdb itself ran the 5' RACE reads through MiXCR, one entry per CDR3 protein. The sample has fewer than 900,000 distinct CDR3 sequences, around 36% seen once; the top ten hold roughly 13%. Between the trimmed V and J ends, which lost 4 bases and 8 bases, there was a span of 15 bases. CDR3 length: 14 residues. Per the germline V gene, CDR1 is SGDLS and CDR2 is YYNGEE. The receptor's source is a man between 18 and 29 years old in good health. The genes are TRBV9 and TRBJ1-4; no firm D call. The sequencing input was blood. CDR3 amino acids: CASSSGRGPEKLFF. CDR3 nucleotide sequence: TGTGCCAGCAGCTCCGGGAGAGGGCCGGAAAAACTGTTTTTT.